This T cell receptor (beta chain) was documented in a study of T cells expressing NK-cell markers. Study-wide background: TCR beta repertoires came from sorted CD3+CD56+NKG2C+, CD3+CD56+NKG2C- and CD3+CD56-NKG2C+ T cells. Findings and limits, study-wide: Expanded NKG2C+ T cell clones had unclear HCMV specificity. Dominant NKG2C+ clonotypes accounted for 1.0-7.0% of CD8+ T cells in more than five donors.

Note on this clonotype: Antigen: not known.

This CDR3 spans 15 amino acids. Germline V gives CDR1 SGDLS, CDR2 YYNGEE. The TCR beta cDNA came from 5'RACE template switching with UMIs. From its re-call of the 5' RACE reads, TCRdb lists each CDR3 protein once, without DNA. Recorded for this sample: tens of thousands of distinct CDR3 sequences. The receptor's source is a woman between 18 and 69 years old in good health. V usage is TRBV9 and J usage is TRBJ2-3. What was sequenced was blood T cells: a sorted CD56 or NKG2C T cell subset, CD4+ or CD8+ T cells, or bulk PBMC T cells (not recorded which). This CDR3 is CASSLLAGDTDTQYF.